Presented here are 26 T cell receptor beta chains from one specimen sequenced in a study of T cells in Graves' hyperthyroidism and ophthalmopathy. RNA transcripts provided the source from which TCR beta CDR3 regions were amplified. Using the HTBI primer set, a first-round RT-PCR was run on the TCR CDR3. Using its own MiXCR run on the multiplex PCR reads, TCRdb lists one record per CDR3 protein. The repertoire includes approximately 500,000 distinct CDR3 sequences, 46% of them detected once, and about 8.3% sits in the top ten. The sample comprised peripheral blood or thyroid tissue (not recorded which). The receptors originated from a woman between 18 and 29 years old with Graves' hyperthyroidism.

This rearrangement joins TRBV2 to TRBJ2-5; 9 bases map to TRBD2. TRBJ2-7 explains the end of the DNA better; the J call may be wrong. Per the germline V gene, CDR1 is SNHLY and CDR2 is FYNNEI. This CDR3 comprises 16 residues. The CDR3 bases are TGTGCCAGCAGTGAAGGGGCTAGCGGGATTGGATACGAGCAGTACTTC. Encoded protein: CASSEGASGIGYEQYF.

The V gene is TRBV7-8, the J gene TRBJ1-1; tentatively, D is TRBD1 (6 bases). The length of the CDR3 is 12 residues. The germline CDR1 and CDR2 sequences are SGHVS and FQNEAQ. V dropped 5 bases and J dropped 6 bases, with 10 bases sitting between them. Here the CDR3 reads CASSTDSPEAFF. The CDR3 nucleotides are TGTGCCAGCAGCACGGACAGCCCTGAAGCTTTCTTT. Full variable domain (remainder filled in from reference TRBV7-8 and TRBJ1-1): GAGVSQSPRYKVAKRGQDVALRCDPISGHVSLFWYQQALGQGPEFLTYFQNEAQLDKSGLPSDRFFAERPEGSVSTLKIQRTQQEDSAVYLCASSTDSPEAFFGQGTRLTVV.

This clonotype was recorded many times. V usage is TRBV5-5 and J usage is TRBJ2-7; 8 bases align to TRBD2. CDR3 length equals 15 residues. V shed 4 bases and J 5 bases; nucleotides not matched to a gene: 11. Germline V gene sequence: CDR1 SGHKS, CDR2 YYEKEE (reference sequence). CDR3 loop: CASSAPAGGSHEQYF. CDR3 in DNA: TGTGCCAGCAGCGCCCCGGCGGGAGGTAGCCACGAGCAGTACTTC.

There are many counts of this clonotype. The chain employs TRBV19 and TRBJ1-2; 7 bases map to TRBD1. V gave up 5 bases and J gave up 4 bases; unmatched junction bases: 10. The CDR3 totals 15 residues. The V gene's germline CDR1 is LNHDA and CDR2 SQIVND (reference sequence). The CDR3 sequence is CASSARGREPYGYTF. The CDR3 DNA reads TGTGCCAGTAGTGCGAGGGGGCGGGAACCCTATGGCTACACCTTC.

As to this clonotype: At one end the junction does not follow the germline gene, possibly because of a read error. The chain employs TRBV7-9 and TRBJ2-5; no clear D. This CDR3 comprises 10 residues. Germline CDR1 SEHNR, CDR2 FQNEAQ (reference sequence). This CDR3 reads CASSQDSQYF. The DNA for the CDR3 is TGCGCCAGCAGCCAAGATTCCCAGTACTTC.

This clonotype showed up many times. The chain couples TRBV2 to TRBJ1-3, with TRBD1 as a possible D gene (5 bases). Trimming removed 4 bases from V and 1 base from J, with 11 bases in between. This CDR3 comprises 15 residues. Germline V gene sequence: CDR1 SNHLY, CDR2 FYNNEI. CDR3 protein: CASSVEGKSGNTIYF. CDR3 in DNA: TGTGCCAGCAGTGTTGAGGGGAAGTCTGGAAACACCATATATTTT. The full variable domain, completed using reference TRBV2 and TRBJ1-3, is EPEVTQTPSHQVTQMGQEVILRCVPISNHLYFYWYRQILGQKVEFLVSFYNNEISEKSEIFDDQFSVERPDGSNFTLKIRSTKLEDSAMYFCASSVEGKSGNTIYFGEGSWLTVV.

This clonotype has only one observation. The chain has TRBV10-3 and TRBJ1-2; tentative D call: TRBD1 (6 bases). The CDR3 length is 14 residues. V was shortened by 7 bases and J by 3 bases, with 15 bases between the two germline ends. CDR1 is ENHRY, CDR2 SYGVKD, per germline. CDR3: CAINGGQTYYGYTF. The CDR3 DNA reads as TGTGCCATCAACGGAGGACAGACTTACTATGGCTACACCTTC.

This clonotype was observed many times. The chain links TRBV5-1 to TRBJ2-7; 7 bases agree with TRBD1. V shed 5 bases, J shed 3 bases, and the junction held 11 bases outside the gene matches. The CDR3 spans 15 residues. Germline V gives CDR1 SGHRS, CDR2 YFSETQ. CDR3 in DNA: TGCGCCAGCAGTCGAGACAGGGCTCTTGGCTACGAGCAGTACTTC. The encoded protein is CASSRDRALGYEQYF.

The V and J genes are TRBV18 and TRBJ1-1, with TRBD1 identical over 8 bases. The CDR3 consists of 16 residues. Germline CDR1 reads KGHSH; CDR2 reads LQKENI. V shed 4 bases and J 0 bases; nucleotides not matched to a gene: 7. The CDR3 DNA sequence: TGTGCCAGCTCACGTGGACAGGGTACCATGAACACTGAAGCTTTCTTT. This translates into CASSRGQGTMNTEAFF. Complete variable domain (other parts from reference TRBV18 and TRBJ1-1): NAGVMQNPRHLVRRRGQEARLRCSPMKGHSHVYWYRQLPEEGLKFMVYLQKENIIDESGMPKERFSAEFPKEGPSILRIQQVVRGDSAAYFCASSRGQGTMNTEAFFGQGTRLTVV.

This clonotype was seen repeatedly, ten times or more. V usage is TRBV7-9 and J usage is TRBJ2-5; no firm D call. The length of the CDR3 is 15 residues. V gave up 1 base and J gave up 1 base, with 10 bases separating them. Germline V gene sequence: CDR1 SEHNR, CDR2 FQNEAQ (reference sequence). CDR3 sequence: CASSLVSLLQETQYF. Written as DNA, the CDR3 is TGTGCCAGCAGCTTAGTGTCGCTACTCCAAGAGACCCAGTACTTC.

A remark on this clonotype: A read error may explain this, as a much larger clone is one base away. The chain uses TRBV29-1 and TRBJ1-1; D not certain. CDR1 and CDR2 from the germline V gene are SQVTM and ANQGSEA. Trimming removed 8 bases from V and 5 bases from J, with 15 bases in between. CDR3 length: 12 amino acids. CDR3 protein: CSQEAGATEAFF. CDR3 in DNA: TGCAGCCAAGAGGCAGGCGCTACTGAAGCTTTCTTT.

This clonotype was detected ten times or more. This rearrangement joins TRBV7-9 to TRBJ1-1; 7 nucleotides agree with TRBD1. V lost 3 bases and J lost 10; bases outside the gene matches: 5. This CDR3 comprises 12 residues. CDR1 and CDR2 (germline): SEHNR, FQNEAQ (reference sequence). This chain's CDR3 is CASSFTGAGAFF. CDR3 bases: TGTGCCAGCAGCTTTACAGGGGCGGGAGCTTTCTTT.

The sample holds one count of this clonotype. The rearrangement joins TRBV30 to TRBJ2-7; D perhaps matches TRBD1 (7 bases). There are 16 residues in the CDR3. Germline values: CDR1 GTSNPN, CDR2 SVGIG (reference sequence). V was trimmed by 5 bases and J by 6 bases, leaving 26 bases between them. The CDR3 DNA reads TGTGCCTGGTCGGGACAGCGGCTTTCAACTAGCTCCGAGCAGTACTTC. Protein product: CAWSGQRLSTSSEQYF.

The chain links TRBV29-1 to TRBJ2-2; 9 nucleotides match TRBD1. The CDR3 length is 14 residues. V lost 7 bases to trimming and J lost 4 bases; unmatched junction nucleotides: 7. Looked up from germline, CDR1 is SQVTM and CDR2 is ANQGSEA. As DNA, the CDR3 is TGCAGCGCAGGACAGGGGTCGGGCACCGGGGAGCTGTTTTTT. Translation gives CSAGQGSGTGELFF.

The chain joins TRBV10-3 to TRBJ2-7; D gene ambiguous. Germline CDR1 ENHRY, CDR2 SYGVKD. CDR3 length equals 12 residues. Between the trimmed V and J ends, which lost 4 bases and 5 bases, there was a span of 9 bases. CDR3 protein: CAISGTSDEQYF. DNA for the CDR3: TGTGCCATCAGTGGAACCTCGGACGAGCAGTACTTC.

CDR3 loop: CASSLVAGGPETQYF. The CDR3 coding sequence is TGTGCCAGCAGCTTAGTAGCGGGAGGCCCCGAGACCCAGTACTTC. The genes are TRBV7-9 and TRBJ2-5, with 10 bases aligning to TRBD2. Germline-derived CDR1 and CDR2 are SEHNR and FQNEAQ (reference sequence). The CDR3 runs 15 residues. With 1 base clipped from V and 5 bases from J, the junction kept 4 bases outside the gene matches.

The V and J genes are TRBV29-1 and TRBJ1-5, with D hard to call. The V end lost 8 bases, the J end lost 2 bases, and 16 bases lay between the germline ends. The CDR3 sequence is 14 residues long. CDR1 SQVTM and CDR2 ANQGSEA come from the germline V gene. CDR3 sequence: CSLGPGRGNQPQHF. The CDR3 nucleotides read TGCAGCTTGGGTCCGGGGAGGGGCAATCAGCCCCAGCATTTT.

As regards this clonotype: A much larger clone lies a single base off, so this may be a read error. The CDR3 DNA reads TGCGCCAGCAGCTTGCTCGCCGGAGAAAAACTGTCTTTT. Residues: CASSLLAGEKLSF. This chain joins TRBV5-1 and TRBJ1-4, with D hard to call. The germline V gene encodes CDR1 SGHRS and CDR2 YFSETQ. The CDR3 has 13 residues.

On this clonotype: A junction end diverges from the germline sequence, so it may reflect a read error. The rearrangement joins TRBV7-9 to TRBJ1-5; perhaps TRBD1 as D (5 bases). The V gene's germline CDR1 is SEHNR and CDR2 FQNEAQ (reference sequence). This CDR3 is built from 15 residues. This CDR3 reads CASSSGPGLPQPQQF. In nucleotides, the CDR3 is TGTGCCAGCAGCTCGGGGCCGGGCCTTCCTCAGCCCCAGCAGTTT.

This clonotype was counted many times. The CDR3 DNA reads as TGTGCCAGCAGCCTCCGGATTGATGGAGACTACGAGCAGTACTTC. Its protein is CASSLRIDGDYEQYF. The V call is TRBV5-6, the J call TRBJ2-7; D is undetermined. The CDR3 extends over 15 amino acids. Trimming stripped 4 bases from V and 3 bases from J, with 17 bases between. The V gene's germline CDR1 is SGHDT and CDR2 YYEEEE.

This clonotype was seen many times. The chain has TRBV24-1 and TRBJ1-2; weak D call: TRBD1 (5 bases). CDR3 length: 14 amino acids. Germline CDR1 reads KGHDR; CDR2 reads SFDVKD. Trimming removed 4 bases from V and 5 bases from J, with 13 bases in between. The CDR3 coding sequence is TGTGCCACCAGTGAGGACGGACGGACATATGGCTACACCTTC. It translates to CATSEDGRTYGYTF.

The chain has TRBV29-1 and TRBJ1-1; D gene unclear. V was pared by 0 bases and J by 5 bases, with 10 bases between. Germline values: CDR1 SQVTM, CDR2 ANQGSEA. The length of the CDR3 is 13 residues. The CDR3 spells CSVEDRTGTEAFF. The CDR3 nucleotides read TGCAGCGTTGAAGATCGTACGGGGACTGAAGCTTTCTTT. Using reference TRBV29-1 and TRBJ1-1 for the parts outside the CDR3, the full variable domain is SAVISQKPSRDICQRGTSLTIQCQVDSQVTMMFWYRQQPGQSLTLIATANQGSEATYESGFVIDKFPISRPNLTFSTLTVSNMSPEDSSIYLCSVEDRTGTEAFFGQGTRLTVV.

J is TRBJ2-1 and V is TRBV7-2; 11 positions match TRBD2. J gave up 5 bases and V 5 bases, and 8 bases lay outside the gene matches. This CDR3 is 16 amino acids long. The germline CDR1 and CDR2 sequences are SGHTA and FQGNSA. CDR3 nucleotide sequence: TGTGCCAGCAGCGTAACTAGCGGGAGTCCCCACAATGAGCAGTTCTTC. It translates to CASSVTSGSPHNEQFF.

The table lists this clonotype with many counts. CDR3 sequence: CASSLGSLLSGNTIYF. CDR3 coding DNA: TGTGCCAGCAGCTTGGGCAGCTTACTCTCTGGAAACACCATATATTTT. The rearrangement uses TRBV11-2 and TRBJ1-3, with D uncertain. This CDR3 region has 16 residues. CDR1 and CDR2 (germline): SGHAT, FQNNGV. The V gene lost 3 bases and the J gene lost 0 bases, with 12 bases spanning the gap.

The table lists this clonotype with many counts. The CDR3 sequence: CASSYPGQNYEQYF. The DNA of the CDR3 is TGTGCCAGCAGTTACCCGGGACAGAACTACGAGCAGTACTTC. The chain recombines TRBV6-6 with TRBJ2-7; 7 positions agree with TRBD1. The CDR3 sequence is 14 residues long. Germline CDR1 reads MNHNY; CDR2 reads SVGAGI (reference sequence). J was trimmed by 3 bases and V by 2 bases; bases with no gene match: 4.

This clonotype was picked up one time. As the CDR3 is not closed by the conserved phenylalanine or tryptophan, this likely results from a read error. The chain links TRBV5-6 to TRBJ1-2, with 7 bases aligning to TRBD1. The ends lost 5 bases at V and 8 bases at J; junction bases unmatched: 9. The CDR3 runs 13 residues. Per germline, CDR1 SGHDT and CDR2 YYEEEE. CDR3 sequence (DNA): TGTGCCAGCAGGTGGGGAGACAGGGCCGGCTACACCCTC. Protein sequence: CASRWGDRAGYTL.